This TCR beta chain was recorded in a study of blood T cell repertoires in COVID-19 (dated by TCRdb to 2020 to 2022). Notes on the research overall: The collaborator samples originated in the United States, Italy and Spain and spanned the acute and convalescent phases of COVID-19. The repertoires were released in a freely available public database intended as a resource for research on the immune response to SARS-CoV-2. The material from the prospective study consisted of cDNA or gDNA derived from T cells, B-cell-depleted T cells, or PBMCs. Nearly every sample came with metadata listing a de-identified subject ID, COVID-19 status, age in years and sex. The samples were drawn from the first 160 participants of the ongoing ImmuneRACE study and from over a thousand subjects provided by 6 global collaborators. Subjects who had been exposed to COVID-19, were actively infected with it, or had recovered from it provided the deeply sampled blood TCRbeta repertoires that made up the dataset. Where available, HLA class I and class II types were obtained from metadata supplied by the sample provider rather than from assay-based typing. The full study reports these points: How much clinical and demographic metadata was included differed by source and by participant, and the metadata was provided uncurated.

From cysteine to phenylalanine, the CDR3 is 13 amino acids long. Just CDR3 DNA is preserved here, 39 bases in frame from base 1. CDR1 LNHDA and CDR2 SQIVND were looked up in the germline V gene (reference sequence). Relative to germline, V is 7 bases shorter and J is 2 bases shorter, with 11 bases between their ends. The immunoSEQ Assay, a bias-controlled multiplex PCR, was used to amplify TCRbeta CDR3 regions from genomic DNA. For the original study's pipeline: Nucleated cell counts per sample were estimated from amplification of reference gene primers within the assay. To quantify the absolute abundance of each unique TCRbeta CDR3 rearrangement, sequence reads were collapsed and filtered. For each sample, productive Simpson clonality was calculated as the square root of Simpson's diversity index over productive rearrangements. TCRdb mirrors the immuneACCESS table, restricted to in-frame sequences. Some clones are absent from its copies; in checked studies, under half trace to an unresolved V gene, and the reason for the others is unknown. The V and J calls and the clone size are those of that table, but D and trimming were determined from the DNA. Counted in this sample were approximately 250,000 clones; about 93% of them appeared once. The top ten clones comprise around 0.83% of the sample.

At one collaborating source in Seattle, patients were enrolled during active infection and were followed longitudinally through the course of disease. Whole blood was collected in K2EDTA tubes by collaborating institutions according to the institutions' own protocols. Collaborator samples were shipped for TCRbeta analysis as frozen whole blood, isolated PBMCs, or DNA extracted from either sample type. Details on this clone: Its antigen remains unidentified. Base-call qualities are not available, and no considerably larger clone is one nucleotide away.

The chain was built from TRBV19 and TRBJ1-2; the D gene is perhaps TRBD1, from 6 matching bases. The specimen sequenced was peripheral blood. This receptor was taken from a man aged 25-45 years with COVID-19, enrolled during active disease. The sequenced DNA: TGTGCCAGTAATTCGGGACAAAACTATGGCTACACCTTC. Its amino acids are CASNSGQNYGYTF.